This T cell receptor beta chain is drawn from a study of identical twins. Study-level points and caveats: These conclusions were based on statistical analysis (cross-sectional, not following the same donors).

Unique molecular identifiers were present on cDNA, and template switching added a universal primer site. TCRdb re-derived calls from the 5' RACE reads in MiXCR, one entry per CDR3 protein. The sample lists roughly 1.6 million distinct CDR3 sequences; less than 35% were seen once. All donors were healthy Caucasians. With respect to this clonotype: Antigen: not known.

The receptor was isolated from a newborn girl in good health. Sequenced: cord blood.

Here the CDR3 reads CASSSPTGIKYEQYF. CDR3 coding DNA: TGTGCCAGCAGTTCTCCAACAGGGATCAAGTACGAGCAGTACTTC. The genes are TRBV27 and TRBJ2-7, with D perhaps TRBD1 (6 bases). The CDR3 spans 15 residues. Germline V CDR1 and CDR2: MNHEY, SMNVEV (reference sequence). The V gene lost 4 bases and the J gene lost 4 bases, with 17 bases spanning the gap.